This T cell receptor beta chain was captured in a study of blood T cell repertoires in COVID-19. About the research overall: COVID-19 samples collected from the United States, Italy and Spain covered acute and convalescent phases. Sample material is recorded as cDNA or gDNA derived from T cells, B-cell-depleted T cells, or PBMCs.

In the study's own analysis: Estimates of nucleated cell counts were drawn from the amplification of reference gene primers. The data were produced by immunoSEQ multiplex PCR, yet TCRdb's version contains in-frame clones alone and is incomplete. V and J calls plus clone size are reproduced from that table; the DNA served to infer D and trimming. The sample comprises around 160,000 clones, around nine tenths of which are singletons, and about 9.4% rests with the top ten. J gave up 4 bases and V 5 bases, and 7 bases lay outside the gene matches. Germline lookup yields CDR1 LGHDT and CDR2 YNNKEL (reference sequence). This CDR3 contains 15 residues. Patients of the Seattle cohort, enrolled during active infection, were followed longitudinally.

This chain uses TRBV3-1 (or the pseudogene TRBV3-2) with TRBJ2-1; 8 nucleotides match TRBD1. The clonotype was recovered from a woman aged 65 to 85 with COVID-19, enrolled during active disease. Sequences were obtained from peripheral blood. CDR3 region: CASSARGLVYNEQFF. The CDR3 DNA follows: TGTGCCAGCAGCGCCAGGGGGCTCGTGTACAATGAGCAGTTCTTC.